Shown below are 5 T cell receptor beta chains from a single sample sequenced in a study of OX40 agonist ivuxolimab in advanced cancers. Some clones are missing from TCRdb's copy, which holds only in-frame ones; the method was immunoSEQ multiplex PCR. Of roughly 60,000 clones in the sample, around 84% were seen once. Sample: CD4+ or CD8+ T cells sorted from blood, taken in a trial of the OX40 agonist ivuxolimab. The source is an adult with an advanced solid tumor such as melanoma, head and neck, liver or kidney cancer.

The chain has TRBV18 and TRBJ1-5, with TRBD1 identical over 8 bases. The ends lost 4 bases at V and 2 bases at J; junction bases unmatched: 4. The CDR3 covers 15 residues. Germline loops: CDR1 KGHSH, CDR2 LQKENI. The CDR3 bases are TGTGCCAGCTCACTAGAGACAGGGGGCAATCAGCCCCAGCATTTT. Its protein product is CASSLETGGNQPQHF.

The V call is TRBV11-2, the J call TRBJ2-5; D remains unclear. Trimming left V 0 bases short and J 7 bases short, with 0 bases between. The CDR3 has 10 residues. Germline V gene sequence: CDR1 SGHAT, CDR2 FQNNGV. CDR3 in DNA: TGTGCCAGCAGCTTAGAGACCCAGTACTTC. Translating it yields CASSLETQYF.

The rearrangement joins TRBV7-6 to TRBJ2-5; 10 nucleotides match TRBD1. CDR3 length: 15 amino acids. V lost 5 bases and J lost 2; bases outside the gene matches: 5. Germline CDR1 reads SGHVS; CDR2 reads FNYEAQ. The CDR3 sequence: CASSLGQGGQETQYF. The CDR3 DNA follows: TGTGCCAGCAGCCTAGGACAGGGGGGGCAAGAGACCCAGTACTTC.

The rearrangement joins TRBV6-4 to TRBJ2-3, with D possibly matching TRBD2 (6 bases). From germline, CDR1 is MRHNA and CDR2 SNTAGT. This CDR3 has 12 amino acids. With 7 bases removed from V and 4 bases from J, the gap between germline ends came to 9 bases. Here the CDR3 reads CASNPGADTQYF. The CDR3 DNA follows: TGTGCCAGCAATCCGGGGGCAGATACGCAGTATTTT.

This sequence joins TRBV7-9 and TRBJ2-2; 10 bases are a match to TRBD1. This CDR3 contains 18 residues. CDR1 and CDR2 from the germline V gene are SEHNR and FQNEAQ (reference sequence). Unmatched junction bases numbered 11, after V lost 1 base and J lost 6 bases. The CDR3 DNA reads TGTGCCAGCAGCTTAGGCCGCCGGACAGGGGGTACGTCCGGGGAGCTGTTTTTT. Amino acid sequence: CASSLGRRTGGTSGELFF.